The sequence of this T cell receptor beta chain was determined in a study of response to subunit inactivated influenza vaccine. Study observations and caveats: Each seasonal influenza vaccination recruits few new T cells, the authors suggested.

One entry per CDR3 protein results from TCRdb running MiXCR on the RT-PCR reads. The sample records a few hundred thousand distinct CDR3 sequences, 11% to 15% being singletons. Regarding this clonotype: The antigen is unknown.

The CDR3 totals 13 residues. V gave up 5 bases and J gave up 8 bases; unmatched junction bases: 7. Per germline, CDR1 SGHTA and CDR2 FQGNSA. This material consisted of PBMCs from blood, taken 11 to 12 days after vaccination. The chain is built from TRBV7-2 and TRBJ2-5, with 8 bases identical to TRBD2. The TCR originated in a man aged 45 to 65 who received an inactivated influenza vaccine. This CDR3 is CASSRTSGATQYF. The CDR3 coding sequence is TGTGCCAGCAGCCGAACTAGCGGTGCTACCCAGTACTTC.